The clone carrying this T cell receptor beta chain has a count of ten or more. CDR1 LNHDA and CDR2 SQIVND come from the germline V gene (reference sequence). Trimming pared 7 bases from V and 7 bases from J, leaving 17 bases between. This CDR3 region has 13 residues. The record originates from a study of glioma-infiltrating T cells. Using RNA template, CDR3s of TCR alpha and beta were amplified with iRepertoire arm-PCR. TCRdb fed the multiplex PCR reads into MiXCR, producing one record per CDR3 protein. The sample has more than 90,000 distinct CDR3 sequences; about 40% are singletons. The TCR sequence derives from a human donor with low-grade glioma or glioblastoma, undergoing nonglioma brain surgery, or in good health (not recorded which). The sequenced sample was glioma tissue, nonneoplastic brain tissue, or PBMCs (not recorded which). This chain connects TRBV19 to TRBJ2-7; D assignment may be TRBD1 or TRBD2 (5 bases each). DNA for the CDR3: TGTGCCAGTATCCGGCGACCCGAGGGGGAGCAGTACTTC. Translated, it gives CASIRRPEGEQYF.